Included here is one T cell receptor (beta chain) sequence, with context. This specimen comes from a study of blood T cells in healthy people across ages. Then a second PCR, running roughly 6 to 12 cycles, was carried out with a sample-barcoded 5' primer and a J-beta primer mix. TCRdb re-called the 5' RACE reads through MiXCR, storing one row per CDR3 protein. The profile shows about 1,800,000 distinct CDR3 sequences, 28% of them singletons. The CDR3 covers 15 residues. The germline gives CDR1 SGHDT, CDR2 YYEEEE. V lost 2 bases and J lost 2; bases outside the gene matches: 4. A minimum of 6 million PBMCs was isolated per sample.

The chain employs TRBV5-6 and TRBJ1-5, with 7 bases fitting TRBD1. The sequence came from a young woman in good health. Specimen: blood. The CDR3 here is CASSLHGQGNQPQHF. The CDR3 DNA reads TGTGCCAGCAGCTTACATGGACAGGGCAATCAGCCCCAGCATTTT.